These T cell receptor beta chains were read from a single sample in a study of blood T cell repertoires in COVID-19. Clones were sequenced by immunoSEQ multiplex PCR, and TCRdb holds only the in-frame ones, with some missing. This sample has 140,000 or so clones, with roughly 80% found just once. The material sequenced was peripheral blood. Receptor source: a woman older than 75 with acute or convalescent COVID-19. CDR3s include the opening cysteine and the closing phenylalanine or tryptophan. A D gene is named only where the DNA matches it firmly. Clone size is stated in some rows and not others, as once, few, many or a class when expanded.

abundance	d_gene	j_gene	v_gene	CDR3nt	CDR3aa
NA	NA	TRBJ1-3	TRBV6-5	TGTGCCAGCAGCCGCGGGTATGTGAAAGGAAACACCATATATTTT	CASSRGYVKGNTIYF
NA	NA	TRBJ2-1	TRBV18	TGTGCCAGCTCAACCATGGAGGGGGCCAATGAGCAGTTCTTC	CASSTMEGANEQFF
few	NA	TRBJ1-1	TRBV5-1	TGCGCCAGCAGCTTGATGACTTCCGGGAGGGTGGCTTTCTTT	CASSLMTSGRVAFF
NA	TRBD1	TRBJ1-2	TRBV30	TGTGCCTGGACCCGGGACAGGGGCGTCTCTGGCTACACCTTC	CAWTRDRGVSGYTF
NA	TRBD1	TRBJ2-3	TRBV11-2	TGTGCCAGCAGCTTAGATCACGGACCAGGGGGTACGCAGTATTTT	CASSLDHGPGGTQYF
NA	NA	TRBJ2-6	TRBV30	TGTGCCTGTGCAAGGAGTCCTGGGGCCAACGTCCTGACTTTC	CACARSPGANVLTF
NA	TRBD1	TRBJ1-2	TRBV29-1	TGCAGCGGGAAGGGACAGGGGGACTATGGCTACACCTTC	CSGKGQGDYGYTF
NA	NA	TRBJ2-5	TRBV7-2	TGTGCCAGCAGCCCGTACCAAGAGACCCAGTACTTC	CASSPYQETQYF
few	NA	TRBJ1-4	TRBV2	TGTGCCAGCAGTAAGATCAGGGACATTTGGGAAAAACTGTTTTTT	CASSKIRDIWEKLFF
NA	NA	TRBJ1-1	TRBV5-1	TGCGCCAGCAGCTTGGAACCAGGAAGTATAATGAACACTGAAGCTTTCTTT	CASSLEPGSIMNTEAFF